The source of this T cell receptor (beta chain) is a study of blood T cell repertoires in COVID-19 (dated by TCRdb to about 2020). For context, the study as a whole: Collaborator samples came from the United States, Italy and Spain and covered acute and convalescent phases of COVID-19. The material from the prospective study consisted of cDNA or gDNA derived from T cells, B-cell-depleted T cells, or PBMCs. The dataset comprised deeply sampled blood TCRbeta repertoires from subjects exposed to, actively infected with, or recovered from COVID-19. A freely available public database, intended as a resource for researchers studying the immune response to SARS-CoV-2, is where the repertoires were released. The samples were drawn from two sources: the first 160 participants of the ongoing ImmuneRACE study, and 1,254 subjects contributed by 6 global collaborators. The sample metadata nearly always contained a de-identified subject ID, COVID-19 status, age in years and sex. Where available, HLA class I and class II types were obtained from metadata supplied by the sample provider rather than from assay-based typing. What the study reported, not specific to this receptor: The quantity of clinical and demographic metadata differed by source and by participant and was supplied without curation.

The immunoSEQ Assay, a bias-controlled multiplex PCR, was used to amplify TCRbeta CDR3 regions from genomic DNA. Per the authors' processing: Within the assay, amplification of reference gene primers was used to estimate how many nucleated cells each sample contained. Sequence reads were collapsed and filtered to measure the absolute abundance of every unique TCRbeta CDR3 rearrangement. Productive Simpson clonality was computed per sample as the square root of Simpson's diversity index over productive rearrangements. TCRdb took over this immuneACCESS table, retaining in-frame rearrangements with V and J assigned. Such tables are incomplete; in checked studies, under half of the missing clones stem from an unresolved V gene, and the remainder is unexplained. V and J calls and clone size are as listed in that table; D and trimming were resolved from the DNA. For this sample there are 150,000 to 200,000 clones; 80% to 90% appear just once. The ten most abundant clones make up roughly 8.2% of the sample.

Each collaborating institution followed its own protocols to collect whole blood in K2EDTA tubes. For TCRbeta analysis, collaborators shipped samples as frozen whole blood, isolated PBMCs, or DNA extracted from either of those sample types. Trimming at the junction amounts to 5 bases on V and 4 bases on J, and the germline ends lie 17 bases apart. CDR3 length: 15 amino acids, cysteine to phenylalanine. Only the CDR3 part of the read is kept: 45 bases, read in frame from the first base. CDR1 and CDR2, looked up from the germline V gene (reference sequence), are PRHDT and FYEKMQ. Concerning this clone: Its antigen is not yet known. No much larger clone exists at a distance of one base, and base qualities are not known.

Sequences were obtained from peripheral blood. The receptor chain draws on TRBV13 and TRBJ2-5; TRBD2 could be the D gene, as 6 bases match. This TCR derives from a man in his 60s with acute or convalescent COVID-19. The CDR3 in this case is CASSLGLLGGETQYF. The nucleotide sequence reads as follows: TGTGCCAGCAGCCTTGGGCTTTTGGGGGGAGAGACCCAGTACTTC.